These T cell receptor beta chains were read from a single sample in a study of blood T cell repertoires in COVID-19. This table comes from immunoSEQ multiplex PCR, and its TCRdb copy is limited to in-frame clones, with some not included. In the table there are about 410,000 clones, about 90% of which are singletons. Input material: PBMCs or T cells enriched from blood (not recorded which). These receptor sequences come from a man younger than 30 who had recovered from COVID-19. Both conserved end residues are part of each CDR3. Each record gives: J gene, V gene, CDR3 protein.

j_gene: TRBJ2-2
v_gene: TRBV7-2
CDR3aa: CASSVGRGNTGELFF

j_gene: TRBJ2-1
v_gene: TRBV7-9
CDR3aa: CASSLRQAGVGEQFF

j_gene: TRBJ2-5
v_gene: TRBV4-1
CDR3aa: CASSQDGAGETQYF

j_gene: TRBJ2-1
v_gene: TRBV28
CDR3aa: CASSAQVVLSSYNEQFF

j_gene: TRBJ2-3
v_gene: TRBV19
CDR3aa: CASSSSFRASGDRMRDTQYF

j_gene: TRBJ1-1
v_gene: TRBV7-9
CDR3aa: CASSEPGTENTEAFF

j_gene: TRBJ2-7
v_gene: TRBV5-6
CDR3aa: CASSLRQAYEQYF

j_gene: TRBJ2-5
v_gene: TRBV7-9
CDR3aa: CASSLGQGARETQYF

j_gene: TRBJ1-5
v_gene: TRBV28
CDR3aa: CASSFRGGMSEKHF

j_gene: TRBJ1-2
v_gene: TRBV30
CDR3aa: CAWSVEAPRYYGYTF

j_gene: TRBJ2-2
v_gene: TRBV4-1
CDR3aa: CASSHELRDTVNTGELFF

j_gene: TRBJ1-3
v_gene: TRBV2
CDR3aa: CASSAYQGTGNTIYF

j_gene: TRBJ2-2
v_gene: TRBV3-1/TRBV3-2
CDR3aa: CASSQGPGEGELFF

j_gene: TRBJ1-3
v_gene: TRBV4-1
CDR3aa: CASSLEQGRGNTIYF

j_gene: TRBJ2-1
v_gene: TRBV28
CDR3aa: CASGGAAQREQFF

j_gene: TRBJ1-2
v_gene: TRBV30
CDR3aa: CAWQHTGFEGYTF

j_gene: TRBJ1-6
v_gene: TRBV3-1/TRBV3-2
CDR3aa: CASSSRSPLHF

j_gene: TRBJ1-1
v_gene: TRBV10-3
CDR3aa: CAIRTMTVNTEAFF

j_gene: TRBJ2-1
v_gene: TRBV7-3
CDR3aa: CASAGTGNTEQFF

j_gene: TRBJ2-6
v_gene: TRBV11-2
CDR3aa: CASSLASGANVLTF

j_gene: TRBJ1-5
v_gene: TRBV10-2
CDR3aa: CASSESPGQTWPQHF

j_gene: TRBJ2-1
v_gene: TRBV19
CDR3aa: CASSMGLSNEQFF

j_gene: TRBJ1-2
v_gene: TRBV28
CDR3aa: CASSTGDYGYTF

j_gene: TRBJ1-6
v_gene: TRBV5-5
CDR3aa: CASSRDPGGNSPLHF

j_gene: TRBJ2-7
v_gene: TRBV28
CDR3aa: CASSLAGAWEQYF

j_gene: TRBJ1-1
v_gene: TRBV27
CDR3aa: CASSSPTGHTEAFF

j_gene: TRBJ2-5
v_gene: TRBV28
CDR3aa: CASRSRTGVGETQYF

j_gene: TRBJ2-7
v_gene: TRBV5-1
CDR3aa: CASSRSGQGSYEQYF

j_gene: TRBJ1-2
v_gene: TRBV3-1/TRBV3-2
CDR3aa: CASRPGEGYGYTF

j_gene: TRBJ2-3
v_gene: TRBV11-3
CDR3aa: CASSARQGSDTQYF

j_gene: TRBJ2-2
v_gene: TRBV10-3
CDR3aa: CAINSGLAENTGELFF

j_gene: TRBJ1-2
v_gene: TRBV15
CDR3aa: CATSRPGMDYGYTF

j_gene: TRBJ1-4
v_gene: TRBV6-1
CDR3aa: CASSEQAGVNQKLFF

j_gene: TRBJ1-3
v_gene: TRBV2
CDR3aa: CASRVEGADGNTIYF

j_gene: TRBJ1-1
v_gene: TRBV11-2
CDR3aa: CASSFRSTEAFF

j_gene: TRBJ2-5
v_gene: TRBV5-1
CDR3aa: CASSTGQGPQETQYF